The sequence of this T cell receptor beta chain was determined in a study of shared clonotypes between healthy human individuals. The germline V and J ends were trimmed by 2 bases and 10 bases, with 12 bases remaining between them. CDR3 length: 13 amino acids. CDR1 MNHNY and CDR2 SVGAGI come from the germline V gene (reference sequence). CD8 cells regarded as naive lacked CD45RO, were positively chosen for CCR7, and omitted terminally differentiated effector memory CD45RA+ cells. Participating donors were healthy, HIV-negative adults free of recent acute infections or vaccinations. Sequencing was performed with immunoSEQ multiplex PCR; in TCRdb, only in-frame clones are kept and a portion is missing. Of nearly 600,000 clones in the sample, 95% were seen once.

The source material was naive CD8+ T cells sorted from blood. The TCR was taken from a woman aged 25 to 45 in good health. The chain couples TRBV6-6 to TRBJ2-1; D might be TRBD2 (5 bases). The CDR3 region has the DNA TGTGCCAGCAGTTACGCGGGTCTCGACGAGCAGTTCTTC. Translated, it gives CASSYAGLDEQFF.